This T cell receptor beta chain was observed in a study of shared clonotypes between healthy human individuals. The wider study: Donor composition was a couple of women and three men, aged 18 to 49. Study conclusions and caveats: Sorted-subset sequencing, rarefaction showed, was incomplete despite large depth. The naive CD4 repertoires of a handful of donors were compared, and 5% to 6.5% of clonotypes were shared.

Germline V lookup: CDR1 KGHSH, CDR2 LQKENI. This CDR3 is built from 13 residues. Trimming removed 6 bases at V and 0 bases at J, with 8 bases between. TCRdb keeps only in-frame clones here, not all; method: immunoSEQ multiplex PCR. Of about 300,000 clones in the sample, less than 85% were seen once. Nashville, Tennessee was home to all donors, each a Caucasian adult. Worth noting for this clone: Its specificity is unknown.

The specimen sequenced was memory CD4+ T cells sorted from blood. Described subset: CD45RA-negative fraction. This receptor was taken from a man younger than 40 in good health. The chain is built from TRBV18 and TRBJ1-2; the D is unclear. For the CDR3, the DNA is TGTGCCAGCTCTCCCGATACTAACTATGGCTACACCTTC. Translated, it gives CASSPDTNYGYTF.